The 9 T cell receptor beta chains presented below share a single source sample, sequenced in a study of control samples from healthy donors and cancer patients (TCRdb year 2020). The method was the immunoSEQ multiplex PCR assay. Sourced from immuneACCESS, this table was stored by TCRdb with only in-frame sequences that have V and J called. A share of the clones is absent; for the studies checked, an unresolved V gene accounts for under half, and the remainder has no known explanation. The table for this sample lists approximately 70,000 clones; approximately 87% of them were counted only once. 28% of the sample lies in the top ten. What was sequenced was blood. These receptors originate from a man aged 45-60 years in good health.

CDR3 coding DNA: TGTGCCAGCAGCTTAGGCCACGCTAAGAACACTGAAGCTTTCTTT. The encoded protein is CASSLGHAKNTEAFF. This chain joins TRBV7-6 and TRBJ1-1, with unresolved D. Trimming took off 1 base at V and 1 base at J, with 10 bases between the two ends. Germline V gives CDR1 SGHVS, CDR2 FNYEAQ. The CDR3 totals 15 residues.

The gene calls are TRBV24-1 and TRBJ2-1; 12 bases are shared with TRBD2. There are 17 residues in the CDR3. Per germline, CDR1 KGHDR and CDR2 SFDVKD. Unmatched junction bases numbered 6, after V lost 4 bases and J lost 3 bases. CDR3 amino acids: CATSDFTSGGSYNEQFF. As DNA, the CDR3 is TGTGCCACCAGTGACTTCACTAGCGGGGGGAGCTACAATGAGCAGTTCTTC.

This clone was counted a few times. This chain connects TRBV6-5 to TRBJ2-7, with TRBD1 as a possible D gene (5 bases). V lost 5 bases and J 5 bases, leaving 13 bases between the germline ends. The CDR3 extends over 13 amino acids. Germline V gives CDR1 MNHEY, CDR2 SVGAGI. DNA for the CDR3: TGTGCCAGCAGTAATGACAGCCCTAACGAGCAGTACTTC. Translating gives CASSNDSPNEQYF.

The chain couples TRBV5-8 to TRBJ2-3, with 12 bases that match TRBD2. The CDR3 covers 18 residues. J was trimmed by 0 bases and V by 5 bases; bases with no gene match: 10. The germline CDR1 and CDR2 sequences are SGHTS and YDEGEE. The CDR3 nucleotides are TGTGCCAGCAGGTCGGGAAGGACTAGCGGGGCAAGCACAGATACGCAGTATTTT. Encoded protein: CASRSGRTSGASTDTQYF.

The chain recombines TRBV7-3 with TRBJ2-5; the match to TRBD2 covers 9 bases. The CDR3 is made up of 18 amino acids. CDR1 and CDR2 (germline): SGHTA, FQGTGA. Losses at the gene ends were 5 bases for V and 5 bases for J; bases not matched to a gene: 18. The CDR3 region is CASSPNPPGAGGDETQYF. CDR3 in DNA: TGTGCCAGCAGCCCAAACCCCCCAGGCGCGGGGGGGGACGAGACCCAGTACTTC.

The CDR3 here is CASSGTSGGTQYF. The CDR3 DNA is TGTGCCAGCAGCGGGACTAGCGGGGGGACCCAGTACTTC. This sequence joins TRBV2 and TRBJ2-5, with 14 positions matching TRBD2. The CDR3 is 13 residues long. Unmatched junction bases numbered 1, after V lost 6 bases and J lost 7 bases. CDR1 and CDR2 from the germline V gene are SNHLY and FYNNEI.

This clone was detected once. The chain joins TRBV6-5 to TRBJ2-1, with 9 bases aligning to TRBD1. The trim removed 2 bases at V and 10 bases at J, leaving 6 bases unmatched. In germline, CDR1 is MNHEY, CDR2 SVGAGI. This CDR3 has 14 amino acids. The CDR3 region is CASSYGTGRDEQFF. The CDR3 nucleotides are TGTGCCAGCAGTTACGGGACAGGGAGAGACGAGCAGTTCTTC.

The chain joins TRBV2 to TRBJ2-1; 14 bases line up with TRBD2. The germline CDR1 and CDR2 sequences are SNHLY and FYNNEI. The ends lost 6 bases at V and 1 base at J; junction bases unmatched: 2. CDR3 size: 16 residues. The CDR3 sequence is CASRRTSGGSYNEQFF. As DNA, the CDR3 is TGTGCCAGCAGGAGGACTAGCGGGGGGTCCTACAATGAGCAGTTCTTC.

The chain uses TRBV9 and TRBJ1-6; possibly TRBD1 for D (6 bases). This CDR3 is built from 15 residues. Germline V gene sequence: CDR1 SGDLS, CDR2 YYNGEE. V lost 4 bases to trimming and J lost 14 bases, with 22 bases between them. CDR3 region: CASSPRVDSLFTLHF. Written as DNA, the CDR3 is TGTGCCAGCAGCCCCAGAGTGGACAGTCTCTTTACCCTCCACTTT. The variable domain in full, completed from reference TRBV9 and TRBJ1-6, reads DSGVTQTPKHLITATGQRVTLRCSPRSGDLSVYWYQQSLDQGLQFLIQYYNGEERAKGNILERFSAQQFPDLHSELNLSSLELGDSALYFCASSPRVDSLFTLHFGNGTRLTVT.